Below, 24 T cell receptor beta chains from the same sample are listed, as sequenced in a study of identical twins. TCRdb independently ran MiXCR on the 5' RACE reads; one entry per CDR3 protein. The table shows hundreds of thousands of distinct CDR3 sequences, with roughly an eighth occurring only once. The data were also submitted as part of a second study, on yellow fever vaccine responses in identical twins.

Input material: PBMCs. These receptor sequences come from a woman aged 18-29 years in good health.

This clonotype was seen more than once but under ten times. The V and J genes are TRBV5-1 and TRBJ2-1; D gene unclear. The CDR3 spans 16 residues. The ends were cut back, 0 bases at V and 8 bases at J, with 18 bases in the middle. Germline V gene sequence: CDR1 SGHRS, CDR2 YFSETQ. The CDR3 DNA follows: TGCGCCAGCAGCTTGGAAGGCAGTGCTCGGTTCTATGAGCAGTTCTTC. Its translation is CASSLEGSARFYEQFF.

The chain carries TRBV6-5 and TRBJ2-1; 13 bases are shared with TRBD2. Germline CDR1 and CDR2: MNHEY and SVGAGI. CDR3 length equals 15 residues. The junction had 0 bases not matched to a gene; V was cut back by 2 bases and J by 5 bases. The CDR3 nucleotides are TGTGCCAGCAGTTACGGGACTAGCGGGGACAATGAGCAGTTCTTC. It specifies CASSYGTSGDNEQFF.

This chain links TRBV7-9 with TRBJ2-5; D remains unclear. The CDR3 length is 13 residues. Deletions cut 2 bases from V and 4 bases from J, with 8 bases between. Per the germline V gene, CDR1 is SEHNR and CDR2 is FQNEAQ (reference sequence). As DNA, the CDR3 is TGTGCCAGCAGCTTACTGGGCGTAGAGACCCAGTACTTC. As protein: CASSLLGVETQYF. The entire variable domain, with the rest obtained from reference TRBV7-9 and TRBJ2-5, is as follows: DTGVSQNPRHKITKRGQNVTFRCDPISEHNRLYWYRQTLGQGPEFLTYFQNEAQLEKSRLLSDRFSAERPKGSFSTLEIQRTEQGDSAMYLCASSLLGVETQYFGPGTRLLVL.

This clonotype was counted ten times or more. The rearrangement links TRBV12-3 or TRBV12-4 to TRBJ2-7; D is perhaps TRBD1 (7 bases). Trimming took off 6 bases at V and 3 bases at J, with 21 bases between the two ends. The CDR3 is 16 residues long. This chain's CDR3 is CASSPGQGGLLYEQYF. The DNA of the CDR3 is TGTGCCAGCAGCCCGGGGCAGGGGGGACTTCTCTACGAGCAGTACTTC.

The chain recombines TRBV6-1 with TRBJ2-7; D unresolved. In germline, CDR1 is MNHNS, CDR2 SASEGT. The length of the CDR3 is 12 residues. Between the trimmed V and J ends, which lost 5 bases and 0 bases, there was a span of 5 bases. As DNA, the CDR3 is TGTGCCAGCAGTCTCTACTCCTACGAGCAGTACGTC. Its protein is CASSLYSYEQYV.

This clonotype was counted only a few times. This chain connects TRBV14 to TRBJ2-5; D not resolved. V gave up 1 base and J gave up 5 bases, with 11 bases separating them. CDR3 length: 14 residues. CDR1 and CDR2 from the germline V gene are SGHDN and FVKESK. The CDR3 sequence is CASSQGWVVETQYF. The DNA for the CDR3 is TGTGCCAGCAGCCAAGGGTGGGTCGTCGAGACCCAGTACTTC.

The genes are TRBV28 and TRBJ2-7, with 10 bases matching TRBD1. The germline V gene has CDR1 MDHEN and CDR2 SYDVKM. J gave up 4 bases and V 5 bases, and 8 bases lay outside the gene matches. This CDR3 is 15 amino acids long. CDR3 bases: TGTGCCAGCAGTACACCGGGACAGGGGCAGTACGAGCAGTACTTC. Encoded protein: CASSTPGQGQYEQYF.

The CDR3 bases are TGTGCCAGCAGCTTATATGGGGAAGATACGCAGTATTTT. It specifies CASSLYGEDTQYF. The V gene is TRBV7-9, the J gene TRBJ2-3; D gene unclear. CDR3 length: 13 residues. Germline V gene sequence: CDR1 SEHNR, CDR2 FQNEAQ (reference sequence). V was clipped by 2 bases and J by 5 bases, with 8 bases between them.

The chain carries TRBV27 and TRBJ2-7; D not certain. Germline assignment: CDR1 MNHEY and CDR2 SMNVEV (reference sequence). The CDR3 spans 13 residues. The V gene lost 6 bases and the J gene lost 3 bases, with 12 bases spanning the gap. CDR3 DNA: TGTGCCAGCAGGCCAGGACCAGTCTACGAGCAGTACTTC. Protein sequence: CASRPGPVYEQYF.

This clonotype was found a few times. V is TRBV12-3 or TRBV12-4 and J is TRBJ2-7, with TRBD1 identical over 7 bases. This CDR3 spans 14 amino acids. Trimming took 2 bases from V and 11 from J; bases not matched to a gene: 12. The CDR3 is CASSLHRGFFREYV. The CDR3 DNA reads TGTGCCAGCAGTTTACACAGGGGATTTTTTCGGGAGTACGTC.

A few counts support this clonotype. The chain is built from TRBV3-1 and TRBJ2-6; tentatively, D is TRBD1 (5 bases). The CDR3 extends over 17 amino acids. Germline CDR1 reads LGHDT; CDR2 reads YNNKEL (reference sequence). V dropped 1 base and J dropped 2 bases, with 12 bases sitting between them. The CDR3 is CASSQGATVAGANVLTF. CDR3 nucleotides: TGTGCCAGCAGCCAAGGTGCGACAGTAGCTGGGGCCAACGTCCTGACTTTC. Drawing the rest from reference TRBV3-1 and TRBJ2-6, the complete variable domain is DTAVSQTPKYLVTQMGNDKSIKCEQNLGHDTMYWYKQDSKKFLKIMFSYNNKELIINETVPNRFSPKSPDKAHLNLHINSLELGDSAVYFCASSQGATVAGANVLTFGAGSRLTVL.

The sample holds many counts of this clonotype. CDR3 bases: TGCGCCAGCAGCTCCGACAGCTCCTACGAGCAGTACGTC. It is translated as CASSSDSSYEQYV. V is TRBV7-8 and J is TRBJ2-7; TRBD1 might be the D (5 bases). This CDR3 has 13 amino acids. Germline loops: CDR1 SGHVS, CDR2 FQNEAQ.

This clonotype occurred many times. V and J are TRBV20-1 and TRBJ2-7, with D uncertain. V was clipped by 0 bases and J by 3 bases, with 18 bases between them. The CDR3 extends over 16 amino acids. The germline V gene encodes CDR1 DFQATT and CDR2 SNEGSKA (reference sequence). CDR3 amino acids: CSARDRGVRHNYEQYF. CDR3 in DNA: TGCAGTGCTAGAGACCGTGGGGTCCGACATAACTACGAGCAGTACTTC.

This clonotype was counted between two and nine times. The chain employs TRBV20-1 and TRBJ2-1; TRBD2 aligns across 8 bases. There are 14 residues in the CDR3. J lost 3 bases, V lost 5 bases, and 6 bases had no gene match. Germline CDR1 reads DFQATT; CDR2 reads SNEGSKA (reference sequence). In DNA, the CDR3 is TGCAGTGCTGGAAATAGCGGGGACTACAATGAGCAGTTCTTC. As protein: CSAGNSGDYNEQFF.

The V gene is TRBV10-2, the J gene TRBJ2-2, with TRBD2 as a possible D gene (5 bases). Germline V CDR1 and CDR2: WSHSY, SAAADI. Trimming took 7 bases from V and 1 from J, leaving 10 bases between them. This CDR3 comprises 14 residues. The chain's CDR3 is CASIRTLNTGELFF. The CDR3 DNA reads as TGCGCCAGCATCAGGACTTTGAACACCGGGGAGCTGTTTTTT.

The V and J genes are TRBV7-2 and TRBJ2-3; D gene unclear. CDR1 is SGHTA, CDR2 FQGNSA, per germline. V lost 5 bases and J lost 10, with 13 bases in between. CDR3 length: 12 residues. The CDR3 sequence: CASSPYKVPQYF. CDR3 nucleotide sequence: TGTGCCAGCAGCCCCTACAAAGTCCCGCAGTATTTT.

The V gene is TRBV25-1, the J gene TRBJ2-7; the match to TRBD2 covers 12 bases. Unmatched junction bases numbered 10, after V lost 5 bases and J lost 5 bases. Germline V gene data show CDR1 as MGHDK and CDR2 as SYGVNS. The CDR3 is 16 amino acids. As DNA, the CDR3 is TGTGCCAGCAGTAGACTGTCGACTAGCGGGAGTGACGAGCAGTACTTC. Translation gives CASSRLSTSGSDEQYF.

This clonotype appeared a few times. The rearrangement links TRBV6-4 to TRBJ2-1; TRBD2 is a possible D gene (6 bases). Trimming left V 5 bases short and J 6 bases short, with 20 bases between. Germline V lookup: CDR1 MRHNA, CDR2 SNTAGT. The CDR3 contains 16 residues. The DNA for the CDR3 is TGTGCCAGCAGTCCGACCCCCGGGGCGCGGGGCAATGAGCAGTTCTTC. Translating it yields CASSPTPGARGNEQFF.

The chain is built from TRBV5-1 and TRBJ1-2; D is perhaps TRBD1 (6 bases). V gave up 2 bases and J gave up 6 bases, with 23 bases separating them. The CDR3 spans 17 residues. CDR1 and CDR2 (germline): SGHRS, YFSETQ. The CDR3 coding sequence is TGCGCCAGCAGCTTCTCGTTCCCGGCCAACAGGGTAGATGGCTACACCTTC. Translating gives CASSFSFPANRVDGYTF. The whole variable domain, filled in from reference TRBV5-1 and TRBJ1-2, reads KAGVTQTPRYLIKTRGQQVTLSCSPISGHRSVSWYQQTPGQGLQFLFEYFSETQRNKGNFPGRFSGRQFSNSRSEMNVSTLELGDSALYLCASSFSFPANRVDGYTFGSGTRLTVV.

The chain has TRBV5-6 and TRBJ2-3, with D possibly matching TRBD2 (5 bases). Germline V gene sequence: CDR1 SGHDT, CDR2 YYEEEE. This CDR3 contains 16 residues. Deletions cut 1 base from V and 1 base from J, with 13 bases between. CDR3 bases: TGTGCCAGCAGCTTGTTGGGAGATGCGGGCACAGATACGCAGTATTTT. It yields the protein CASSLLGDAGTDTQYF.

There are many counts of this clonotype. The chain links TRBV21-1 to TRBJ2-5; the D call in the table, TRBD1, was not verified against the DNA. TRBV21-1 is a recognized pseudogene. The CDR3 has 15 amino acids. The chain's CDR3 is CASYKDRGLSETQYF. The CDR3 DNA reads as TGTGCCAGCTATAAGGATAGGGGGCTCTCGGAGACCCAGTACTTC.

The V and J genes are TRBV29-1 and TRBJ2-5, with TRBD1 identical over 8 bases. Germline lookup yields CDR1 SQVTM and CDR2 ANQGSEA. The V and J ends lost 5 bases and 5 bases, in that order; junction bases with no gene match: 10. The CDR3 is 14 amino acids. The CDR3 protein is CSVSGAGGVETQYF. In nucleotides, the CDR3 is TGCAGCGTTTCCGGGGCAGGGGGCGTCGAGACCCAGTACTTC. Full variable domain (rest looked up from reference TRBV29-1 and TRBJ2-5): SAVISQKPSRDICQRGTSLTIQCQVDSQVTMMFWYRQQPGQSLTLIATANQGSEATYESGFVIDKFPISRPNLTFSTLTVSNMSPEDSSIYLCSVSGAGGVETQYFGPGTRLLVL.

This sequence joins TRBV11-2 and TRBJ2-3, with D perhaps matching TRBD2 (6 bases). The germline V and J ends were trimmed by 5 bases and 4 bases, with 25 bases remaining between them. This CDR3 comprises 18 residues. In germline, CDR1 is SGHAT, CDR2 FQNNGV. CDR3 bases: TGTGCCAGCAGCGGAAGGGTGGGGGGACGGATTAGCGCAGATACGCAGTATTTT. Translation: CASSGRVGGRISADTQYF. Variable domain in full (rest from reference TRBV11-2 and TRBJ2-3): EAGVAQSPRYKIIEKRQSVAFWCNPISGHATLYWYQQILGQGPKLLIQFQNNGVVDDSQLPKDRFSAERLKGVDSTLKIQPAKLEDSAVYLCASSGRVGGRISADTQYFGPGTRLTVL.

V is TRBV7-9 and J is TRBJ1-5; maybe TRBD1 (6 bases). Germline assignment: CDR1 SEHNR and CDR2 FQNEAQ (reference sequence). Between the trimmed V and J ends, which lost 5 bases and 6 bases, there was a span of 8 bases. This CDR3 has 12 residues. The DNA of the CDR3 is TGTGCCAGCAGCGGAGGGGGTCAGCCCCAGCATTTT. It is translated as CASSGGGQPQHF. Looking up the rest from reference TRBV7-9 and TRBJ1-5 gives the full variable domain: DTGVSQNPRHKITKRGQNVTFRCDPISEHNRLYWYRQTLGQGPEFLTYFQNEAQLEKSRLLSDRFSAERPKGSFSTLEIQRTEQGDSAMYLCASSGGGQPQHFGDGTRLSIL.